The rows below give T cell receptor beta chains drawn from one sample of a study of shared clonotypes between healthy human individuals. Produced via immunoSEQ multiplex PCR; TCRdb's table is partial and in-frame only. The sample lists roughly 2.6 million clones, over 85% occurring once. Input material: naive CD4+ T cells sorted from blood. The receptors shown here come from a man younger than 35 in good health. The CDR3 runs from the conserved cysteine through the conserved F or W. The order of the fields is V gene, clone size, J gene, D gene, CDR3 DNA, CDR3 protein. A D gene is named only where the DNA matches it firmly. Where a row states a size, it is once, few, many or the class of an expanded clone; other rows omit it.

TRBV5-1	NA	TRBJ1-2	NA	TGCGCCAGCAGCCTGACCAGGGACTATGGCTACACCTTC	CASSLTRDYGYTF
TRBV6-7	NA	TRBJ2-2	TRBD2	TGTGCCAGCCCTATTTGGGGACTAGCGGGGACCGGGGAGCTGTTTTTT	CASPIWGLAGTGELFF
TRBV2	NA	TRBJ2-2	NA	TGTGCCGGTTCGACAGAGAACACCGGGGAGCTGTTTTTT	CAGSTENTGELFF
TRBV19	NA	TRBJ2-5	NA	TGTGCCAGTAGTATAGACGGGGTGTACCAAGAGACCCAGTACTTC	CASSIDGVYQETQYF
TRBV6-1	NA	TRBJ1-1	NA	TGTGCCAGCAGTGTAGAACTCCTTAAGGGGGTGACTGAAGCTTTCTTT	CASSVELLKGVTEAFF
TRBV6-6	NA	TRBJ2-7	NA	TGTGCCAGCGGGGCCGGGACGGAGGCCTACGAGCAGTACTTC	CASGAGTEAYEQYF
TRBV11-2	NA	TRBJ2-7	TRBD1	TGTGCCAGCAGCTTACGGGACAGGGGTGCCTACGAGCAGTACTTC	CASSLRDRGAYEQYF
TRBV28	NA	TRBJ1-2	NA	TGTGCCAGCCTACCTTTAGAAAGGGGAACTTATGGCTACACCTTC	CASLPLERGTYGYTF
TRBV18	NA	TRBJ1-1	NA	TGTGCCAGCTCACCACTGGCTAATGGCGTGGGGGCGAACACTGAAGCTTTCTTT	CASSPLANGVGANTEAFF
TRBV28	NA	TRBJ1-2	NA	TGTGCCAGCAGCCTTCGCTACTATGGCTACACCTTC	CASSLRYYGYTF
TRBV10-2	NA	TRBJ2-1	TRBD2	TGCGCCAGCAGTGCGGTAGCGGGACCCTACAATGAGCAGTTCTTC	CASSAVAGPYNEQFF
TRBV11-2	NA	TRBJ2-1	TRBD2	TGTGCCAGCAGCTTTAGAGGAGGACTAGCTGTCGAGCAGTTCTTC	CASSFRGGLAVEQFF
TRBV9	NA	TRBJ2-7	NA	TGTGCCAGCAGCGTAGAAGTGGGGAAGACCTACGAGCAGTACTTC	CASSVEVGKTYEQYF
TRBV14	few	TRBJ1-4	NA	TGTGCCAGCAGCCAAGATGCTGTCCGGGATAATGAAAAACTGTTTTTT	CASSQDAVRDNEKLFF
TRBV5-1	once	TRBJ2-2	TRBD2	TGCGCCAGCAGCTACCGCGGGGGGCTTACCGGGGAGCTGTTTTTT	CASSYRGGLTGELFF
TRBV18	NA	TRBJ2-1	TRBD1	TGTGCCAGCTCACAAAGACAGGGGGGCTACAATGAGCAGTTCTTC	CASSQRQGGYNEQFF
TRBV6-6	NA	TRBJ2-5	NA	TGTGCCAGCAGTTACTCGATCGGGATCCAAGAGACCCAGTACTTC	CASSYSIGIQETQYF
TRBV7-2	NA	TRBJ2-7	NA	TGTGCCAGCAGCTTCATGGCAGGGTCTGACGAGCAGTACTTC	CASSFMAGSDEQYF
TRBV2	once	TRBJ2-5	TRBD1	TGTGCCAGCAGCAGACGGACAGGGTACCAAGAGACCCAGTACTTC	CASSRRTGYQETQYF
TRBV27	NA	TRBJ1-2	NA	TGTGCCAGCAGTTTCGGCAAGGACTATGGCTACACCTTC	CASSFGKDYGYTF
TRBV5-1	NA	TRBJ1-4	NA	TGCGCCAGCAGCATAGACATCCAAAATGAAAAACTGTTTTTT	CASSIDIQNEKLFF
TRBV11-2	NA	TRBJ1-4	NA	TGTGCCAGCAGTTCAGACGTTCTAACTAATGAAAAACTGTTTTTT	CASSSDVLTNEKLFF
TRBV6-6	NA	TRBJ1-5	NA	TGTGCCAGCAGTCCCTCGGGAGATTTAGATCAGCCCCAGCATTTT	CASSPSGDLDQPQHF
TRBV10-3	NA	TRBJ2-1	NA	TGTGCCATCAGTGTGACAGGCGTTAGCTCCTACAATGAGCAGTTCTTC	CAISVTGVSSYNEQFF
TRBV6-5	NA	TRBJ2-5	TRBD1	TGTGCCAGCAGTTACGGGACAGGGAGGGGAGAGACCCAGTACTTC	CASSYGTGRGETQYF
TRBV5-1	NA	TRBJ1-5	NA	TGCGCCAGCAGTCAAGCCGGGGAGCGCGGTCAGCCCCAGCATTTT	CASSQAGERGQPQHF
TRBV30	NA	TRBJ1-5	NA	TGTGCCTGGAGTCTGAGGGGGGGGCAGCCCCAGCATTTT	CAWSLRGGQPQHF
TRBV2	NA	TRBJ1-5	NA	TGTGCCAGCAGTGAAATACGGTCGCGGGGCAATCAGCCCCAGCATTTT	CASSEIRSRGNQPQHF
TRBV5-1	few	TRBJ2-2	TRBD1	TGCGCCAGCAGCAAAGGACAGGGATCCACCGGGGAGCTGTTTTTT	CASSKGQGSTGELFF
TRBV19	NA	TRBJ1-2	NA	TGTGCCAGTAGTATCCGGGACACCCGCCCCTATGGCTACACCTTC	CASSIRDTRPYGYTF
TRBV30	few	TRBJ1-5	NA	TGTGCCTGGAGTGTACCGGGGGCAGGCAATCAGCCCCAGCATTTT	CAWSVPGAGNQPQHF
TRBV14	NA	TRBJ2-4	TRBD2	TGTGCCAGCAGCCAGGGACTAGCGGTAAAAAACATTCAGTACTTC	CASSQGLAVKNIQYF
TRBV27	NA	TRBJ1-1	NA	TGTGCCAGCAGTATGTTCCGGAGTTTGGGGACTGAAGCTTTCTTT	CASSMFRSLGTEAFF
TRBV5-1	NA	TRBJ1-4	NA	TGCGCCAGCAGCCGAACAGGGAACGGGGGTGAAAAACTGTTTTTT	CASSRTGNGGEKLFF
TRBV4-1	NA	TRBJ2-2	TRBD2	TGCGCCAGCAGCCGATGGACTAGCGGGGCGAACACCGGGGAGCTGTTTTTT	CASSRWTSGANTGELFF
TRBV2	NA	TRBJ2-6	NA	TGTGCCAGCACGAAGAGGGGTTGGGTCTCTGGGGCCAACGTCCTGACTTTC	CASTKRGWVSGANVLTF
TRBV5-1	NA	TRBJ2-7	TRBD1	TGCGCCAGCAGCTTGGTTGCAGGGGGCGTCGAGCAGTACTTC	CASSLVAGGVEQYF
TRBV5-1	NA	TRBJ2-2	NA	TGCGCCAGCTCCCCAGGCCCCCCAGAGACCGGGGAGCTGTTTTTT	CASSPGPPETGELFF
TRBV10-3	NA	TRBJ2-7	TRBD2	TGTGCCATATCTAGCGGGAGTGCTTACGAGCAGTACTTC	CAISSGSAYEQYF
TRBV5-1	NA	TRBJ2-5	NA	TGCGCCAGCAGCTTCTCCGCAGGGCTGGGCCAAGAGACCCAGTACTTC	CASSFSAGLGQETQYF
TRBV4-1	once	TRBJ1-1	TRBD1	TGCGCCAGCAGCCAAGTTTCCAAACAGGGGAAGGCTGAAGCTTTCTTT	CASSQVSKQGKAEAFF
TRBV25-1	few	TRBJ1-2	NA	TGTGCCAGCAGTAGCGACGGCTATGGCTACACCTTC	CASSSDGYGYTF
TRBV5-1	NA	TRBJ1-3	TRBD1	TGCGCCAGCAGCCTGGGACAGGGTAGAAACACCATATATTTT	CASSLGQGRNTIYF
TRBV30	NA	TRBJ1-2	NA	TGTGCCTGGAGGGGGGCCCTTGGCTACACCTTC	CAWRGALGYTF
TRBV6-5	NA	TRBJ1-1	NA	TGTGCCAGCAGTTACGGGATTTTGAACACTGAAGCTTTCTTT	CASSYGILNTEAFF
TRBV18	NA	TRBJ2-3	NA	TGTGCCAGCTCCCCTACAGATCCAAAGGATACGCAGTATTTT	CASSPTDPKDTQYF
TRBV10-1	NA	TRBJ2-7	NA	TGCGCCAGCAGCGGAGGAGACTGGAAGCAGTACTTC	CASSGGDWKQYF
TRBV28	NA	TRBJ1-2	NA	TGTGCCAGCAGTTCAAGACGGGGCTTTGGTTATGGCTACACCTTC	CASSSRRGFGYGYTF
TRBV29-1	once	TRBJ1-1	NA	TGCAGCGTTGAAGCTGGAGGGAACACTGAAGCTTTCTTT	CSVEAGGNTEAFF
TRBV4-3	once	TRBJ2-1	TRBD2	TGCGCCAGCAGCCAAACCGGGACTAGTTACAATGAGCAGTTCTTC	CASSQTGTSYNEQFF
TRBV9	once	TRBJ1-1	NA	TGTGCCAGCAGCGTAGGGGGCGATTCGACTGAAGCTTTCTTT	CASSVGGDSTEAFF
TRBV27	NA	TRBJ2-6	NA	TGTGCCAGCAGTTTACAAGGGCAGGGTGGGACTGGGGCCAACGTCCTGACTTTC	CASSLQGQGGTGANVLTF
TRBV6-5	once	TRBJ1-5	NA	TGTGCCAGCAGCCGGGGGGGCCGGGGCAATCAGCCCCAGCATTTT	CASSRGGRGNQPQHF
TRBV7-3	NA	TRBJ2-2	NA	TGTGCCAGCAGCTTAGGGGGGGGCCCCCGCACCGGGGAGCTGTTTTTT	CASSLGGGPRTGELFF
TRBV25-1	NA	TRBJ1-2	NA	TGTGCCAGCAGTGAACAAGGTGTGGGCTATGGCTACACCTTC	CASSEQGVGYGYTF
TRBV11-2	NA	TRBJ2-1	TRBD2	TGTGCCAGCAGCTTACCTAGCGGGGGGGGATACAATGAGCAGTTCTTC	CASSLPSGGGYNEQFF
TRBV2	few	TRBJ1-6	NA	TGTGCCAGCAGTCCTCAGGGCTATAATTCACCCCTCCACTTT	CASSPQGYNSPLHF
TRBV6-5	NA	TRBJ1-5	NA	TGTGCCAGCACTCAGGGACCTCAACAGCCCCAGCATTTT	CASTQGPQQPQHF